This record concerns one T cell receptor (beta chain) sequence. The sample belongs to a study of blood T cell repertoires in COVID-19. Study-wide background: The cDNA or gDNA used as material had been derived from T cells, B-cell-depleted T cells, or PBMCs.

Germline-derived CDR1 and CDR2 are SGDLS and YYNGEE. V lost 4 bases, J lost 3 bases, and 7 bases stayed unmatched. The length of the CDR3 is 15 residues. Repertoires were generated with immunoSEQ multiplex PCR, while TCRdb's copy carries only in-frame clones and drops some. The top ten hold around 2% of the sample, which has some 130,000 clones, approximately 74% seen once. The sequencing sample was made of peripheral blood. The rearrangement uses TRBV9 and TRBJ2-5; 9 bases line up with TRBD1. This receptor was taken from a woman between 65 and 79 years old with acute or convalescent COVID-19. In nucleotides, the CDR3 is TGTGCCAGCAGCACAGGGACAGGGTGGAAAGAGACCCAGTACTTC. Translating gives CASSTGTGWKETQYF.